Below are 11 T cell receptor beta chains sequenced from a single sample in a study of T cells in Graves' hyperthyroidism and ophthalmopathy. Amplified TCR beta CDR3 regions came from RNA transcripts. When the TCR CDR3 underwent first-round RT-PCR, the HTBI primer set was used. TCRdb independently ran MiXCR on the multiplex PCR reads; one entry per CDR3 protein. The profile shows around 600,000 distinct CDR3 sequences, about a sixth of them singletons. The material sequenced was blood. These receptors all come from a woman aged 25 to 39 with Graves' hyperthyroidism.

V is TRBV9 and J is TRBJ2-3; TRBD2 agrees at 8 bases. Germline values: CDR1 SGDLS, CDR2 YYNGEE. Losses at the gene ends were 0 bases for V and 6 bases for J; bases not matched to a gene: 12. The CDR3 has 17 amino acids. The DNA for the CDR3 is TGTGCCAGCAGCGTAGGCCCATCAGCGGGAGTGGGTGATACGCAGTATTTT. It yields the protein CASSVGPSAGVGDTQYF.

The chain couples TRBV6-1 to TRBJ2-1, with D possibly being TRBD2 (6 bases). The germline V gene encodes CDR1 MNHNS and CDR2 SASEGT. Trimming removed 2 bases from V and 5 bases from J, with 7 bases in between. The CDR3 is made up of 13 amino acids. The CDR3: CASSERRDNEQFF. For the CDR3, the DNA is TGTGCCAGCAGTGAAAGGAGGGACAATGAGCAGTTCTTC.

This clonotype was counted only a few times. A much larger clone lies one base from this, so it may be a read error. This chain connects TRBV10-3 to TRBJ2-5, with D perhaps matching TRBD2 (7 bases). The CDR3 has 15 residues. Germline V lookup: CDR1 ENHRY, CDR2 SYGVKD. Here the CDR3 reads CAISENRGAGETQHF. The CDR3 DNA is TGTGCCATCAGTGAGAATCGGGGGGCGGGTGAGACCCAGCACTTC.

This clonotype was detected many times. The V and J genes are TRBV7-3 and TRBJ2-1, with D perhaps TRBD2 (6 bases). This CDR3 is 19 amino acids long. V lost 4 bases, J lost 0 bases, and 22 bases lay in between. CDR1 is SGHTA and CDR2 is FQGTGA in the germline V gene. CDR3 sequence reads: CASSSDRDSLGGSYNEQFF. CDR3 DNA sequence: TGTGCCAGCAGCTCAGACCGAGACTCATTGGGGGGCTCCTACAATGAGCAGTTCTTC.

This clonotype came up many times. V is TRBV20-1 and J is TRBJ1-2; D remains ambiguous. This CDR3 is 11 amino acids long. V shed 0 bases and J shed 4 bases, with 3 bases lying between them. Germline lookup yields CDR1 DFQATT and CDR2 SNEGSKA (reference sequence). CDR3: CSAREIYGYTF. The CDR3 nucleotides read TGCAGTGCTAGAGAGATCTATGGCTACACCTTC.

The CDR3 sequence is CATSNNRGVSDTQYF. In DNA form, the CDR3 reads TGTGCCACCAGCAATAACAGGGGAGTGTCGGATACGCAGTATTTT. V gene TRBV15 combines with J gene TRBJ2-3, with TRBD1 identical over 7 bases. With V trimmed by 4 bases and J by 6 bases, 10 bases remained unmatched. CDR1 and CDR2 (germline): LNHNV, YYDKDF (reference sequence). The CDR3 runs 15 residues. Using reference TRBV15 and TRBJ2-3 for the parts outside the CDR3, the full variable domain is DAMVIQNPRYQVTQFGKPVTLSCSQTLNHNVMYWYQQKSSQAPKLLFHYYDKDFNNEADTPDNFQSRRPNTSFCFLDIRSPGLGDTAMYLCATSNNRGVSDTQYFGPGTRLTVL.

This clonotype was seen repeatedly, ten times or more. The chain couples TRBV12-3 or TRBV12-4 to TRBJ2-7; possible D gene TRBD2, 5 bases. This CDR3 contains 14 residues. Trimming pared 0 bases from V and 2 bases from J, leaving 8 bases between. The CDR3 nucleotides are TGTGCCAGCAGTTTAGCGGAGGAGCCCTACGAGCAGTACTTC. This gives the protein CASSLAEEPYEQYF.

There are a few counts of this clonotype. This chain uses TRBV20-1 with TRBJ1-2; 7 bases match TRBD1. From germline, CDR1 is DFQATT and CDR2 SNEGSKA (reference sequence). J was trimmed by 1 base and V by 5 bases; bases with no gene match: 4. The length of the CDR3 is 13 residues. DNA for the CDR3: TGCAGTGCTTGGGACAGTATTAACTATGGCTACACCTTC. Its protein is CSAWDSINYGYTF.

This clonotype was recorded at least ten times. The rearrangement uses TRBV10-3 and TRBJ2-2; tentatively, D is TRBD1 (6 bases). The CDR3 is made up of 15 amino acids. Germline V gene sequence: CDR1 ENHRY, CDR2 SYGVKD. Trimming removed 3 bases at V and 1 base at J, with 9 bases between. CDR3: CAISERDMNTGELFF. CDR3 nucleotide sequence: TGTGCCATCAGTGAAAGGGACATGAACACCGGGGAGCTGTTTTTT.

Many counts were recorded for this clonotype. The V gene is TRBV20-1, the J gene TRBJ1-1, with 7 bases that match TRBD1. The junction had 6 bases not matched to a gene; V was cut back by 7 bases and J by 7 bases. This CDR3 is built from 11 residues. CDR1 and CDR2 (germline): DFQATT, SNEGSKA (reference sequence). The CDR3 DNA is TGCAGTGTAACCGGGACAGATGAAGCTTTCTTT. Translated: CSVTGTDEAFF.

This clonotype has at least ten counts. This chain connects TRBV5-8 to TRBJ2-1, with 11 bases identical to TRBD2. Per germline, CDR1 SGHTS and CDR2 YDEGEE. V shed 5 bases and J 3 bases; nucleotides not matched to a gene: 1. The CDR3 runs 14 residues. The CDR3 region is CASRTSGDYNEQFF. CDR3 DNA: TGTGCCAGCAGGACTAGCGGGGACTACAATGAGCAGTTCTTC.